The sequence of this TCR beta chain was determined in a study of blood T cells in healthy people across ages. Study observations and caveats: Any conclusive comparison of naive versus antigen-experienced cells was prevented by using unsorted PBMCs.

Germline V lookup: CDR1 SQVTM, CDR2 ANQGSEA. Unmatched junction bases numbered 8, after V lost 4 bases and J lost 8 bases. The CDR3 extends over 14 amino acids. Worth noting for this clonotype: Its antigen is unknown.

The second PCR ran about 6 to 12 cycles with a sample-barcoded 5' primer and J-beta primers. MiXCR was run by TCRdb on the 5' RACE reads, yielding one entry per CDR3 protein. The sample contains 780,000 or so distinct CDR3 sequences, roughly three fifths of which appear only once. Source material: blood. The chain is built from TRBV29-1 and TRBJ1-2, with 12 bases that match TRBD1. The TCR sequence derives from a middle-aged man in good health. The CDR3 loop is CSVGGTGGWIGYTF. As DNA, the CDR3 is TGCAGCGTTGGCGGGACAGGGGGCTGGATCGGCTACACCTTC.